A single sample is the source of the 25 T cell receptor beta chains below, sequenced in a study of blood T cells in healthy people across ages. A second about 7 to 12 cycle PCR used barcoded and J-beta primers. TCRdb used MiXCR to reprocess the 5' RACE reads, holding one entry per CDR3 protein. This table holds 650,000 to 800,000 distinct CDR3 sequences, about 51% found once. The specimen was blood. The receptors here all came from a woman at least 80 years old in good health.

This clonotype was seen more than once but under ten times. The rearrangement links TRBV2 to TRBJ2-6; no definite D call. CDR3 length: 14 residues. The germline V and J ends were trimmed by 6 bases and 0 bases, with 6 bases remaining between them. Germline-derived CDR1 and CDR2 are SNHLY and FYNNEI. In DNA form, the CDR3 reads TGTGCCAGCAGAGGTCACTCTGGGGCCAACGTCCTGACTTTC. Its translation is CASRGHSGANVLTF.

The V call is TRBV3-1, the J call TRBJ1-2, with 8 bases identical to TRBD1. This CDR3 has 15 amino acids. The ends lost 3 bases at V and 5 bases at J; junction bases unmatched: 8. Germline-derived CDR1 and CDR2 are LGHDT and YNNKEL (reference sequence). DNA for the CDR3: TGTGCCAGCAGCCAGCCCACAGGGGGGCTTTATGGCTACACCTTC. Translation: CASSQPTGGLYGYTF.

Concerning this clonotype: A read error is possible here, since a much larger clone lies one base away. Here the CDR3 DNA reads TGTGCCAGCAGCCCTCGTGGGGCGGGGGGTGAGACCCAGTACTTC. Protein: CASSPRGAGGETQYF. The gene calls are TRBV4-2 and TRBJ2-7; 8 bases fit TRBD2. Matching the DNA end better, TRBJ2-5 makes the J call doubtful. CDR1 and CDR2 (germline): LGHNA, YNFKEQ. The CDR3 is made up of 15 amino acids.

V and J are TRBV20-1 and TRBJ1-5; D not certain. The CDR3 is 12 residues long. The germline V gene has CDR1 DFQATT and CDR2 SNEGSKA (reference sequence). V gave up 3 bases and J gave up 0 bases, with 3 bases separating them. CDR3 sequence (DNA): TGCAGTGCTAGTCATAGCAATCAGCCCCAGCATTTT. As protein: CSASHSNQPQHF.

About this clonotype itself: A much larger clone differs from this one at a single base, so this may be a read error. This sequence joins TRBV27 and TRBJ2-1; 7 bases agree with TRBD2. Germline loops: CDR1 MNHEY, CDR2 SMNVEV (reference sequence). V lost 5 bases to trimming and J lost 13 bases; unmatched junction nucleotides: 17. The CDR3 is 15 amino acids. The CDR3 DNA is TGTGCCAGCAGTCCCCCGGGGGGACTTCAAGAGACCCAGTTCTTC. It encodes CASSPPGGLQETQFF.

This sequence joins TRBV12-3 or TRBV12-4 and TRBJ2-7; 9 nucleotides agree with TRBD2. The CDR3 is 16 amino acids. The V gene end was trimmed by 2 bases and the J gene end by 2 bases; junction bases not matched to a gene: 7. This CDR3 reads CASSLRRRGGTYEQYF. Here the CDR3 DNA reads TGTGCCAGCAGTTTAAGAAGGCGGGGGGGGACCTACGAGCAGTACTTC.

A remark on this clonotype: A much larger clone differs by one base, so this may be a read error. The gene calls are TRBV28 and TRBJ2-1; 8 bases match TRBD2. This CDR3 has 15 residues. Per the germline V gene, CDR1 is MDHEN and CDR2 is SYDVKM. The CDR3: CAGSRSGSVANEQFF. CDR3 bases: TGTGCCGGCAGCAGAAGCGGGAGCGTGGCGAATGAGCAGTTCTTC.

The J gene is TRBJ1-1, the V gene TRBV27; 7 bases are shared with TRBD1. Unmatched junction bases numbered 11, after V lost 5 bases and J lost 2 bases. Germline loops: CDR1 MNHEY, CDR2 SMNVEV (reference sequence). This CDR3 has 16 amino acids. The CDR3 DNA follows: TGTGCCAGCAGTACTTCCGGGACAGCGCTTAACACTGAAGCTTTCTTT. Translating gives CASSTSGTALNTEAFF.

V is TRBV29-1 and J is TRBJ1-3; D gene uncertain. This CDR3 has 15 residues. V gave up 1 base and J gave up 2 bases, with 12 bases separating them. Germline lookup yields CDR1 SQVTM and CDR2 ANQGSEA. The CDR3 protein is CSVEGVPNAGNTIYF. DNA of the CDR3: TGCAGCGTTGAAGGGGTTCCCAACGCTGGAAACACCATATATTTT.

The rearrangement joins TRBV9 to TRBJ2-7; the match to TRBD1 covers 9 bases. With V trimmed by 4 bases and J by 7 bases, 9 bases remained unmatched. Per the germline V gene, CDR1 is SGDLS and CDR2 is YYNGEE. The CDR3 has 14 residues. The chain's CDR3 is CASSPGTGSGEQYF. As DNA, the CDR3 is TGTGCCAGCAGCCCGGGGACAGGGTCAGGAGAGCAGTACTTC.

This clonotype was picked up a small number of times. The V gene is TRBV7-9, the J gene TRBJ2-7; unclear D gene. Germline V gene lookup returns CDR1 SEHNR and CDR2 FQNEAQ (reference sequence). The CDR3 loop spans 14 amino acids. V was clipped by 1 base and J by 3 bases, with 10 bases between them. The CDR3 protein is CASSLDVSSYEQYF. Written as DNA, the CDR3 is TGTGCCAGCAGCTTAGATGTCAGCAGCTACGAGCAGTACTTC.

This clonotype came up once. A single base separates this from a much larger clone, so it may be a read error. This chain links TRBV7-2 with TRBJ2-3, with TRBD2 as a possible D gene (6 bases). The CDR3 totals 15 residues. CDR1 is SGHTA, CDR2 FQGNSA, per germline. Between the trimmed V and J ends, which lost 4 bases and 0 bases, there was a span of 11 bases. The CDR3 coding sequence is TGTGCCAGCAGCTCGCGGGGCTCGAGCACAGATACGCAGTATTTT. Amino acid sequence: CASSSRGSSTDTQYF.

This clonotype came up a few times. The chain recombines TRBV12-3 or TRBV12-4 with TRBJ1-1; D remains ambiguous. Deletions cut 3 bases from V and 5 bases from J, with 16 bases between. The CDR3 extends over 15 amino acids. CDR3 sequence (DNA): TGTGCCAGCAGTTTTGGGCAGGCCCGAGGGACTGAAGCTTTCTTT. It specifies CASSFGQARGTEAFF.

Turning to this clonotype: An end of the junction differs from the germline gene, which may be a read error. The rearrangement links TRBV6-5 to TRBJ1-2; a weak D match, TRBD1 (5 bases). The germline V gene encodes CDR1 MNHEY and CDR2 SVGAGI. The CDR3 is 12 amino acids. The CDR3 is CASRIGAGGYIF. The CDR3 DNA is TGTGCCAGCAGAATCGGGGCCGGCGGCTACATCTTC.

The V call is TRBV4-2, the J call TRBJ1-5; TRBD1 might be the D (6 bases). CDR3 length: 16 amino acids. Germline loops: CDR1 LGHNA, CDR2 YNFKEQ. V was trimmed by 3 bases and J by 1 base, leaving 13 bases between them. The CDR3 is CASSQAGGESNQPQHF. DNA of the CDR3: TGTGCCAGCAGCCAGGCCGGGGGCGAAAGCAATCAGCCCCAGCATTTT.

Written as DNA, the CDR3 is TGCGCCAGCAGCTCTTCAGGGGGCGCAGGTTATGGCTACACCTTC. Residues: CASSSSGGAGYGYTF. The chain uses TRBV5-1 and TRBJ1-2, with TRBD1 matching 8 bases. The germline V gene encodes CDR1 SGHRS and CDR2 YFSETQ. CDR3 length: 15 residues. J gave up 5 bases and V 3 bases, and 9 bases lay outside the gene matches.

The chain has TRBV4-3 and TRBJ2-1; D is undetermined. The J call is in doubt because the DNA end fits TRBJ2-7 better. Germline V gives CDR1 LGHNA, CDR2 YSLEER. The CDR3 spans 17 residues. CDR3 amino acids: CASSQAFGVRPYNEQYF. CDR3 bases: TGCGCCAGCAGCCAAGCCTTTGGCGTTAGACCCTACAATGAGCAGTACTTC.

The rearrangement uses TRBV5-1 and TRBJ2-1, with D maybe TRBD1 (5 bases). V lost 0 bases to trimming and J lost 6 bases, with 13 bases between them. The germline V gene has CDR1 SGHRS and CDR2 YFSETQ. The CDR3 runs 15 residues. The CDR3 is CASSLVTGQRNEQFF. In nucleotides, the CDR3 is TGCGCCAGCAGCTTGGTCACAGGTCAGCGCAATGAGCAGTTCTTC. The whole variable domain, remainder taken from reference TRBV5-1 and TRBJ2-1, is KAGVTQTPRYLIKTRGQQVTLSCSPISGHRSVSWYQQTPGQGLQFLFEYFSETQRNKGNFPGRFSGRQFSNSRSEMNVSTLELGDSALYLCASSLVTGQRNEQFFGPGTRLTVL.

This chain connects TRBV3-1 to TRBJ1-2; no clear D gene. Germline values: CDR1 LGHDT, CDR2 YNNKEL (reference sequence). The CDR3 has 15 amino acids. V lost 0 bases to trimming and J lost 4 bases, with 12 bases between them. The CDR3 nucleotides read TGTGCCAGCAGCCAAGAAAGCACAGCCCTCTATGGCTACACCTTC. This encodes CASSQESTALYGYTF.

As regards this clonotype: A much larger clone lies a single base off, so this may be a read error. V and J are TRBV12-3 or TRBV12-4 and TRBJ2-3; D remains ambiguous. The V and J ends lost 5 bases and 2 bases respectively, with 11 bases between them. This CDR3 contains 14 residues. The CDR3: CASSNLDDTDTQYF. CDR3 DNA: TGTGCCAGCAGTAATCTAGATGACACAGATACGCAGTATTTT.

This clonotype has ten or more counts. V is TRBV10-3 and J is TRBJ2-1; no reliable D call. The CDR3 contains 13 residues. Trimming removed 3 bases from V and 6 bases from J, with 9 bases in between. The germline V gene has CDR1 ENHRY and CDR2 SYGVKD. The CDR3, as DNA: TGTGCCATCAGTGACGGAGTGGGCAATGAGCAGTTCTTC. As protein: CAISDGVGNEQFF.

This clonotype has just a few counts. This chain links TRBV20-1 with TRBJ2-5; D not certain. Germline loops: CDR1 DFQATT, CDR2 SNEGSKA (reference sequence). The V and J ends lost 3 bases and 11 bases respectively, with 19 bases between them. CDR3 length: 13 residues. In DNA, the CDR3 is TGCAGTGCTAGTACTCCCCTTATGGATGAGCAGTACTTC. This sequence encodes CSASTPLMDEQYF.

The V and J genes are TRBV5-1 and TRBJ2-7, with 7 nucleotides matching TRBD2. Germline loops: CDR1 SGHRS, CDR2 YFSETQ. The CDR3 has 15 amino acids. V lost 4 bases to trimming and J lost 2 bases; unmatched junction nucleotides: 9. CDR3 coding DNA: TGCGCCAGCAGCGTCTCTAGCGGTTTTGCCTACGAGCAGTACTTC. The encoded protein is CASSVSSGFAYEQYF.

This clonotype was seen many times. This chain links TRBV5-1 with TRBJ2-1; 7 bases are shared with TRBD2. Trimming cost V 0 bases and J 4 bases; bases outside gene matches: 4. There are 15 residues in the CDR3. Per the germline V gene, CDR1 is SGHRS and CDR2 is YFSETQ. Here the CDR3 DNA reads TGCGCCAGCAGCTTGGCCTCTAGCGGATACAATGAGCAGTTCTTC. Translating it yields CASSLASSGYNEQFF.

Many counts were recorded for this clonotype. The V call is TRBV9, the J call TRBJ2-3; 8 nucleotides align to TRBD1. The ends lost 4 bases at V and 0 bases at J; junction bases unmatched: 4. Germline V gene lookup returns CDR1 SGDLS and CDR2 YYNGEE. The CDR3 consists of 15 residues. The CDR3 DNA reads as TGTGCCAGCAGCTCCCGGGACAGGAGCACAGATACGCAGTATTTT. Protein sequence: CASSSRDRSTDTQYF.